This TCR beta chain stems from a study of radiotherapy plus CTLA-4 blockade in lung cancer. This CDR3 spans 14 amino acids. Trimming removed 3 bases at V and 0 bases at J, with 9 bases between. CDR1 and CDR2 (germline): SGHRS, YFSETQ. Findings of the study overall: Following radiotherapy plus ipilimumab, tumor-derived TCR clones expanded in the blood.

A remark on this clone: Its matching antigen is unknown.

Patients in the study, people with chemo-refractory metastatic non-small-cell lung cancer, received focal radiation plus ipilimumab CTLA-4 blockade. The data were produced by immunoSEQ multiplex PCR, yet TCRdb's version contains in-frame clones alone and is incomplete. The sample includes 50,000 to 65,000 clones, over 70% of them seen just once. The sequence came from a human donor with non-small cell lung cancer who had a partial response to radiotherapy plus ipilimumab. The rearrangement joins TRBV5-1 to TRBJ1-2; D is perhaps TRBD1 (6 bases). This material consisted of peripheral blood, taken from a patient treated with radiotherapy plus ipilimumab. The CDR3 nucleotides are TGCGCCAGCAGCTCGGACAGAGCTAACTATGGCTACACCTTC. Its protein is CASSSDRANYGYTF.